This TCR beta chain was captured in a study of cytomegalovirus exposure and HLA in healthy donors. Findings and caveats of the study: Earlier findings revealed that most TCR beta V segments proved productive either about 87% or about 30% of the time. When analyzed later, a missense DCLRE1C variant was found to be linked to TCR beta V- and J-gene trimming. According to the study, 160 or so TCR beta chains were cytomegalovirus-associated.

Sampled while nominally healthy, donors likely had unrecorded immune exposures. Concerning this clone itself: Its antigen remains unknown.

Trimming left V 4 bases short and J 1 base short, with 10 bases between. Germline-derived CDR1 and CDR2 are MNHEY and SVGAGI. This CDR3 contains 14 residues. The PCR had 60 Vbeta and 13 Jbeta primers. TCRdb's table, derived via immunoSEQ multiplex PCR, lists solely in-frame clones and lacks some. The repertoire holds approximately 190,000 clones, with around four fifths as singletons. The genes are TRBV6-5 and TRBJ1-1, with a weak D call TRBD1 (5 bases). What was sequenced was PBMCs. The TCR originated in a man aged 35 to 55 in good health and CMV-seropositive. The CDR3 region has the DNA TGTGCCAGCAGTTTAGTAAGGGGGAACACTGAAGCTTTCTTT. This gives the protein CASSLVRGNTEAFF.